This TCR beta chain was identified during a study of vaccination effects on CD4 cells after COVID-19. Study background: The median interval between the second dose and post-vaccine sampling was 72 days.

Culture lasted 10 days before CD4+ T cell isolation. It was two doses of either the BNT162b2 or mRNA-1273 vaccine that participants received. Regarding the study as a whole: Pronounced clonal contraction occurred in clones induced by infection and by vaccine late after vaccination.

Clones were read by immunoSEQ multiplex PCR, and TCRdb kept only the in-frame ones, dropping some. The sample has approximately 29,000 clones, 74% seen once. CDR1 is SGHTA and CDR2 is FQGTGA in the germline V gene. The CDR3 extends over 16 amino acids. With V trimmed by 5 bases and J by 0 bases, 5 bases remained unmatched. About this clone itself: Its antigen remains unknown.

The sequence was collected from a human donor who received a COVID-19 vaccine. This chain connects TRBV7-3 to TRBJ2-2, with 8 bases matching TRBD2. The sequencing used CD4+ T cells from PBMCs cultured without peptide, collected after COVID-19 vaccination. CDR3 sequence (DNA): TGTGCCAGCAGCCCTACGGGACTAGCGAACACCGGGGAGCTGTTTTTT. Translating it yields CASSPTGLANTGELFF.